The 11 T cell receptor beta chains given below trace back to one sample, sequenced in a study of shared T cell receptors in the human thymus. Sequencing was performed with immunoSEQ multiplex PCR; in TCRdb, only in-frame clones are kept and a portion is missing. The repertoire holds hundreds of thousands of clones, about 89% seen once, with just under 0.0095% in the top ten. The same specimen was also included in a second study, on human thymus T cells.

The source material was thymocytes. These receptors all come from a boy younger than two with a congenital heart defect.

This clone came up once. The gene calls are TRBV7-7 and TRBJ2-2, with D perhaps matching TRBD2 (5 bases). CDR1 SSHAT and CDR2 FNYEAQ come from the germline V gene (reference sequence). The CDR3 contains 12 residues. V was trimmed by 5 bases and J by 7 bases, leaving 8 bases between them. The DNA for the CDR3 is TGTGCCAGCAGCCGGGATGGCGGGGAGCTGTTTTTT. Translated, it gives CASSRDGGELFF.

The V and J genes are TRBV29-1 and TRBJ1-1; no firm D call. V dropped 5 bases and J dropped 0 bases, with 10 bases sitting between them. Germline V gene lookup returns CDR1 SQVTM and CDR2 ANQGSEA. The CDR3 runs to 13 residues. The CDR3 here is CSVSGTMNTEAFF. The CDR3 nucleotides are TGCAGCGTTTCCGGTACGATGAACACTGAAGCTTTCTTT. The full variable domain, completed using reference TRBV29-1 and TRBJ1-1, is SAVISQKPSRDICQRGTSLTIQCQVDSQVTMMFWYRQQPGQSLTLIATANQGSEATYESGFVIDKFPISRPNLTFSTLTVSNMSPEDSSIYLCSVSGTMNTEAFFGQGTRLTVV.

The V call is TRBV4-2, the J call TRBJ2-1; 8 bases align to TRBD1. CDR1 LGHNA and CDR2 YNFKEQ come from the germline V gene. V shed 4 bases, J shed 5 bases, and the junction held 10 bases outside the gene matches. There are 16 residues in the CDR3. In DNA, the CDR3 is TGTGCCAGCAGCCCCTCCCGGGACAGGCTAAACAATGAGCAGTTCTTC. Translating gives CASSPSRDRLNNEQFF.

The J gene is TRBJ2-3, the V gene TRBV4-1; a weak D match, TRBD2 (6 bases). Germline CDR1 reads MGHRA; CDR2 reads YSYEKL. There are 17 residues in the CDR3. The V gene lost 0 bases and the J gene lost 0 bases, with 13 bases spanning the gap. The chain's CDR3 is CASSQDVSGLSTDTQYF. The CDR3 DNA is TGCGCCAGCAGCCAAGATGTGAGCGGGCTTAGCACAGATACGCAGTATTTT.

The chain joins TRBV14 to TRBJ2-7; D not resolved. Germline V gene sequence: CDR1 SGHDN, CDR2 FVKESK. The CDR3 consists of 12 residues. Trimming cost V 4 bases and J 3 bases, with 7 bases left between them. The CDR3 spells CASSPKIYEQYF. In DNA, the CDR3 is TGTGCCAGCAGCCCCAAAATCTACGAGCAGTACTTC.

The genes are TRBV19 and TRBJ2-7; 13 nucleotides line up with TRBD2. The CDR3 length is 16 residues. Unmatched junction bases numbered 7, after V lost 5 bases and J lost 3 bases. The germline V gene has CDR1 LNHDA and CDR2 SQIVND (reference sequence). DNA for the CDR3: TGTGCCAGTAGTGCCCGGACTAGCGGGAGTATCTACGAGCAGTACTTC. Translation gives CASSARTSGSIYEQYF.

The chain combines TRBV5-4 with TRBJ2-1, with D tentatively TRBD2 (6 bases). Germline values: CDR1 SGHNT, CDR2 YYREEE (reference sequence). This CDR3 region has 12 residues. V was shortened by 4 bases and J by 7 bases, with 9 bases between the two germline ends. The CDR3 DNA follows: TGTGCCAGCAGCCCGGGACTTAATGAGCAGTTCTTC. This gives the protein CASSPGLNEQFF.

This CDR3 is CASRTGTADTGELFF. In nucleotides, the CDR3 is TGTGCCAGCCGGACCGGGACAGCCGACACCGGGGAGCTGTTTTTT. The gene calls are TRBV18 and TRBJ2-2, with TRBD1 matching over 7 bases. J was trimmed by 3 bases and V by 8 bases; bases with no gene match: 9. In germline, CDR1 is KGHSH, CDR2 LQKENI. CDR3 length: 15 amino acids.

This clone was seen only once. This chain links TRBV28 with TRBJ2-2; perhaps TRBD1 as D (6 bases). The V gene's germline CDR1 is MDHEN and CDR2 SYDVKM. Trimming took 5 bases from V and 0 from J, leaving 13 bases between them. This CDR3 comprises 16 residues. CDR3 in amino acids: CASSRQDSANTGELFF. For the CDR3, the DNA is TGTGCCAGCAGTCGGCAGGACAGCGCGAACACCGGGGAGCTGTTTTTT. The full variable domain, completed using reference TRBV28 and TRBJ2-2, is DVKVTQSSRYLVKRTGEKVFLECVQDMDHENMFWYRQDPGLGLRLIYFSYDVKMKEKGDIPEGYSVSREKKERFSLILESASTNQTSMYLCASSRQDSANTGELFFGEGSRLTVL.

The count of this clone is one. The chain has TRBV5-4 and TRBJ2-7; D gene uncertain. With 2 bases removed from V and 2 bases from J, the gap between germline ends came to 26 bases. Germline V gene lookup returns CDR1 SGHNT and CDR2 YYREEE (reference sequence). The CDR3 has 19 amino acids. The CDR3 reads CASSFYHLRSPKAPYEQYF. CDR3 DNA sequence: TGTGCCAGCAGCTTCTACCACCTCCGTAGCCCCAAGGCCCCCTACGAGCAGTACTTC. Filled out from reference TRBV5-4 and TRBJ2-7, the complete variable domain reads ETGVTQSPTHLIKTRGQQVTLRCSSQSGHNTVSWYQQALGQGPQFIFQYYREEENGRGNFPPRFSGLQFPNYSSELNVNALELDDSALYLCASSFYHLRSPKAPYEQYFGPGTRLTVT.

The chain is built from TRBV4-1 and TRBJ2-7; TRBD1 is a possible D gene (5 bases). CDR3 length: 16 amino acids. V gave up 2 bases and J gave up 3 bases, with 17 bases separating them. The germline CDR1 and CDR2 sequences are MGHRA and YSYEKL. Here the CDR3 reads CASSQSRTNYRYEQYF. The CDR3, as DNA: TGCGCCAGCAGCCAATCACGGACAAATTACCGCTACGAGCAGTACTTC.